This T cell receptor (beta chain) comes out of a study of shared clonotypes between healthy human individuals. General study results and limits: Clonotype sharing across a handful of donors was observed for 4% to 6.5% of naive CD4 clonotypes. Generation probability values for non-shared clonotypes were lower than those for clonotypes shared by all four donors. An anticipated effect of sequencing depth on clonotype sharing among donors was recognized.

V was clipped by 1 base and J by 3 bases, with 10 bases between them. The CDR3 runs 14 residues. Germline V lookup: CDR1 MDHEN, CDR2 SYDVKM. A remark on this clone: Its target is not known.

Those who donated were healthy HIV-negative adults, with no recent acute infections or vaccinations reported. Using immunoSEQ multiplex PCR, the repertoire was profiled, and TCRdb retains in-frame clones only, with some absent. This sample yields about 2 million clones, of which roughly 94% are seen a single time; 0.13% belongs to the top ten. Specimen: naive CD4+ T cells sorted from blood. Specified subset: CD45RA+ positively selected. This TCR was sampled from a young man in good health. V and J are TRBV28 and TRBJ2-7; tentatively, D is TRBD1 or TRBD2 (5 bases each). The CDR3 region has the DNA TGTGCCAGCAGTTTATCGGGACCAGGCTACGAGCAGTACTTC. Protein: CASSLSGPGYEQYF.